This T cell receptor beta chain is from a study of T cell repertoires in cytomegalovirus infection. Germline CDR1 SGHTA, CDR2 FQGNSA. The CDR3 sequence is 14 residues long. The trim removed 3 bases at V and 7 bases at J, leaving 5 bases unmatched. This clonotype has a count of ten or more. TCRdb called the reads again in MiXCR, with one record for every CDR3 protein. The sample consists of about 300,000 distinct CDR3 sequences, 9.6% of them appearing once. This TCR was sampled from a human donor in good health (CMV status not recorded). Some clones in this sample may be carry-over from other donors' samples. Material for sequencing was PBMCs. The rearrangement links TRBV7-2 to TRBJ1-2; 10 bases fit TRBD1. The CDR3 region is CASSFQTGGVGYTF. In nucleotides, the CDR3 is TGTGCCAGCAGCTTCCAGACAGGGGGCGTTGGCTACACCTTC.